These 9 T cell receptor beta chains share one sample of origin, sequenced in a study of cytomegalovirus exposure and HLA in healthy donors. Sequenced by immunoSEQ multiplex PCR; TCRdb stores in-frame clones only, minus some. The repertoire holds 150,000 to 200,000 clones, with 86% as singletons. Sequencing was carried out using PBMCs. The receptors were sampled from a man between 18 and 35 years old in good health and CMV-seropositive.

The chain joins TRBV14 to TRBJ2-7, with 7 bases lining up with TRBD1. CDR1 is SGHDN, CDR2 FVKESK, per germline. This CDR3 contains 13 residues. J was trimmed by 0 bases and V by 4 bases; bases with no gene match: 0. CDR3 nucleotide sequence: TGTGCCAGCAGCCGGGACAGCTCCTACGAGCAGTACTTC. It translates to CASSRDSSYEQYF.

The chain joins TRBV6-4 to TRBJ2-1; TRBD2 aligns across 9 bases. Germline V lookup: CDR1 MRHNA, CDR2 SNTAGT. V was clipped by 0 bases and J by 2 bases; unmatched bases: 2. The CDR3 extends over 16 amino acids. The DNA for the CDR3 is TGTGCCAGCAGTGACTCGGGCGGGGGGGCCTACAATGAGCAGTTCTTC. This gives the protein CASSDSGGGAYNEQFF.

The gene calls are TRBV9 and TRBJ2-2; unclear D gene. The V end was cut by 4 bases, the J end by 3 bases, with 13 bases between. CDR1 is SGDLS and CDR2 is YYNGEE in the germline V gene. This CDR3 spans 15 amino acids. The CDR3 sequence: CASSQTRRDTGELFF. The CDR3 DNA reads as TGTGCCAGCAGCCAAACCCGACGGGACACCGGGGAGCTGTTTTTT.

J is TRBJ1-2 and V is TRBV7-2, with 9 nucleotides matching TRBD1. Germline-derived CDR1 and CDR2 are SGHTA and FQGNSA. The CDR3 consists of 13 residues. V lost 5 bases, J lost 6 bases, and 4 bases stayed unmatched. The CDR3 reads CASSGDRAHGYTF. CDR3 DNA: TGTGCCAGCAGCGGGGACAGGGCCCATGGCTACACCTTC.

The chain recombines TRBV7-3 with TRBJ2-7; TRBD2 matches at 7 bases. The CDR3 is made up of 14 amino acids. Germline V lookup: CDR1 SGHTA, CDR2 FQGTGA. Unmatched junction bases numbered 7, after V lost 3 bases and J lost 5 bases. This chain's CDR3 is CASSFGGSGNEQYF. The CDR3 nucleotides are TGTGCCAGCAGCTTTGGCGGGAGTGGGAACGAGCAGTACTTC.

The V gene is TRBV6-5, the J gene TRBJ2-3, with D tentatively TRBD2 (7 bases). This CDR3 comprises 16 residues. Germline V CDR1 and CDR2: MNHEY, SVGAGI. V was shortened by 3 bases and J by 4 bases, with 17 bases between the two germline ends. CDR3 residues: CASSYSGGGDSDTQYF. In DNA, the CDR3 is TGTGCCAGCAGTTATTCGGGGGGCGGGGATTCAGATACGCAGTATTTT.

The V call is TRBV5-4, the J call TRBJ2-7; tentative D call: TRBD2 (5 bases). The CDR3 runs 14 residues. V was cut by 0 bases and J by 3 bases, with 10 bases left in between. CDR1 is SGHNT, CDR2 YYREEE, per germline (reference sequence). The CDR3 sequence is CASSLDQEDYEQYF. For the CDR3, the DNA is TGTGCCAGCAGCTTGGATCAGGAGGACTACGAGCAGTACTTC.

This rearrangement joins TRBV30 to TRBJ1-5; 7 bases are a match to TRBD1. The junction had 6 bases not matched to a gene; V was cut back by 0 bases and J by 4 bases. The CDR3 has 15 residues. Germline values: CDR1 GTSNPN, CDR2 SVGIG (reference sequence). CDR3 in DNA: TGTGCCTGGAGTGTAGTGGGACAGCGGAATCAGCCCCAGCATTTT. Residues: CAWSVVGQRNQPQHF.

This chain's CDR3 is CASQGATAGANYGYTF. The CDR3 bases are TGTGCCTCACAGGGGGCAACGGCGGGGGCGAACTATGGCTACACCTTC. V gene TRBV4-2 combines with J gene TRBJ1-2; 9 bases are a match to TRBD1. From germline, CDR1 is LGHNA and CDR2 YNFKEQ. The CDR3 totals 16 residues. The ends lost 11 bases at V and 2 bases at J; junction bases unmatched: 15.